This T cell receptor (beta chain) was identified in a study of T cells expressing NK-cell markers. Looking at the study overall: The authors sequenced eight donors, of whom seven were HCMV-seropositive and one was seronegative. Study results and caveats: The share of CD8+ T cells held by dominant NKG2C+ clonotypes was roughly 1.0-8% in about 6 donors.

TCRdb reanalyzed the 5' RACE reads and collapses them to one entry per CDR3 protein, without DNA. The table for this sample gives over 150,000 distinct CDR3 sequences. The length of the CDR3 is 13 residues. The germline CDR1 and CDR2 sequences are MNHEY and SMNVEV (reference sequence). To note about this clonotype: Its target is unknown.

The sample was blood T cells: a sorted CD56 or NKG2C T cell subset, CD4+ or CD8+ T cells, or bulk PBMC T cells (not recorded which). V is TRBV27 and J is TRBJ1-3; TCRdb picks TRBD1, but there is no DNA to check that call. This receptor was taken from a woman between 50 and 59 years old in good health. The CDR3 sequence: CASSPTAGNTIYF.